A selection of T cell receptor beta chains follows, all from one sample in a study of T-cell memory formation after mild COVID-19. TCRdb redid the calling of the 5' RACE reads with MiXCR, one entry per CDR3 protein. The data contain about 200,000 distinct CDR3 sequences, about 16% of them singletons. What was sequenced was PBMCs or a T cell subset sorted from them (not recorded which). These TCRs come from an adult woman who had mild COVID-19 (a few samples of this study predate the infection). Cell type and time point are not known. The CDR3 runs from the conserved cysteine through the conserved F or W. A D gene is named only where the DNA matches it firmly. Only part of the rows carry a size: once, few, many, or a class if the clone is expanded.

TRBJ1-6 | few | . | 15 | TRBV9 | TGTGCCAGCAGCAGGGCAGGGCGATTTAATTCACCCCTCCACTTT | CASSRAGRFNSPLHF
TRBJ2-1 | . | TRBD2 | 16 | TRBV6-5 | TGTGCCAGCAGTTCCACCGGGACTAGCATCTACAATGAGCAGTTCTTC | CASSSTGTSIYNEQFF
TRBJ2-2 | . | TRBD2 | 16 | TRBV6-6 | TGTGCCAGCCGTCTAGCGGGGAGTCGATTATGGGGGGAGCTGTTTTTT | CASRLAGSRLWGELFF
TRBJ2-2 | few | . | 14 | TRBV7-8 | TGTGCCAGCAGCTTCCGCTGGATGACCGGGGAGCTGTTTTTT | CASSFRWMTGELFF
TRBJ1-1 | many | . | 14 | TRBV12-3/TRBV12-4 | TGTGCCAGCAGTCCCAGGACGGTGAACACTGAAGCTTTCTTT | CASSPRTVNTEAFF
TRBJ2-5 | . | TRBD2 | 15 | TRBV9 | TGTGCCAGCAGCGTGGGACTAGGCGCTTTCGAGACCCAGTACTTC | CASSVGLGAFETQYF
TRBJ2-1 | many | . | 13 | TRBV12-3/TRBV12-4 | TGTGCCAGCAGTTTTAATGGGAACAATGAGCAGTTCTTC | CASSFNGNNEQFF
TRBJ2-3 | . | . | 14 | TRBV4-1 | TGCGCCAGCAGCCAAGACCCCTACGGAGATACGCAGTATTTT | CASSQDPYGDTQYF
TRBJ1-1 | few | . | 13 | TRBV20-1 | TGCAGTGTCCCCCGAAACTTGAACACTGAAGCTTTCTTT | CSVPRNLNTEAFF
TRBJ1-2 | few | . | 10 | TRBV29-1 | TGCAGCGTTATAGGTCATGGCTACACCTTC | CSVIGHGYTF
TRBJ2-7 | . | . | 12 | TRBV20-1 | TGCAGTGCTAGACCAGAAACCTACGAGCAGTACTTC | CSARPETYEQYF
TRBJ1-2 | . | TRBD1 | 13 | TRBV18 | TGTGCCAGCTCACCGGACAGGGACTATGGCTACACCTTC | CASSPDRDYGYTF
TRBJ2-6 | . | . | 18 | TRBV3-1 | TGTGCCAGCAGCCAAGCGGGACACCTTATCTCTGGGGCCAACGTCCTGACTTTC | CASSQAGHLISGANVLTF
TRBJ2-3 | . | . | 19 | TRBV20-1 | TGCAGTGCTAGAGCACTCCCATATCAAAGCGGGTCTAGCACAGATACGCAGTATTTT | CSARALPYQSGSSTDTQYF
TRBJ2-2 | few | TRBD1 | 16 | TRBV11-3 | TGTGCCAGCAGCCTACACCGGGACAGGGACACCGGGGAGCTGTTTTTT | CASSLHRDRDTGELFF
TRBJ1-5 | few | . | 15 | TRBV6-6 | TGTGCCAGCAGTTACTCCACAGGGTCGAATCAGCCCCAGCATTTT | CASSYSTGSNQPQHF
TRBJ1-6 | . | . | 12 | TRBV20-1 | TGCAGTGCTAAGGGAGATAATTCACCCCTCCACTTT | CSAKGDNSPLHF
TRBJ2-2 | few | . | 14 | TRBV24-1 | TGTGCCACCAGTGGGTTTACTAACACCGGGGAGCTGTTTTTT | CATSGFTNTGELFF
TRBJ2-7 | few | . | 13 | TRBV27 | TGTGCCAGCAGTTCCCTAAGGTGGGGCGAGCAGTACTTC | CASSSLRWGEQYF
TRBJ1-2 | . | . | 13 | TRBV18 | TGTGCCAGCTCACCAGCAGGGCGGATTAGCTACACCTTC | CASSPAGRISYTF
TRBJ2-7 | . | . | 14 | TRBV2 | TGTGCCAGCACCGGAAGGGTTAGCAGCTACGAGCAGTACTTC | CASTGRVSSYEQYF
TRBJ2-2 | . | . | 13 | TRBV12-3/TRBV12-4 | TGTGCCAGCAGGCCAAAGAACACCGGGGAGCTGTTTTTT | CASRPKNTGELFF
TRBJ2-1 | few | . | 17 | TRBV20-1 | TGCAGTGCTCCCATGTGGGCTAGCGCCAGCTCCTACAATGAGCAGTTCTTC | CSAPMWASASSYNEQFF
TRBJ2-7 | few | TRBD1 | 15 | TRBV5-1 | TGCGCCAGCAGCTTGGTAGGGACAGCTACCTACGAGCAGTACTTC | CASSLVGTATYEQYF
TRBJ1-3 | few | . | 13 | TRBV28 | TGTGCCAGCAGTAACCCGCCTGGAAACACCATATATTTT | CASSNPPGNTIYF
TRBJ1-2 | . | . | 14 | TRBV5-1 | TGCGCCAGCACCTCAAGTCAGGCTAACTATGGCTACACCTTC | CASTSSQANYGYTF
TRBJ2-7 | . | . | 14 | TRBV2 | TGTGCCAGCAGGGGGGCGGTTAGCTCCTACGAGCAGTACTTC | CASRGAVSSYEQYF
TRBJ1-1 | . | . | 13 | TRBV19 | TGTGCCAGTAGTATACAGAGGAACACTGAAGCTTTCTTT | CASSIQRNTEAFF
TRBJ1-5 | . | . | 15 | TRBV11-2 | TGTGCCAGCAGCTTAGAAGGGGCAGATAATCAGCCCCAGCATTTT | CASSLEGADNQPQHF
TRBJ2-4 | . | . | 11 | TRBV12-3/TRBV12-4 | TGTGCCAGCAGGCGAGAAAACATTCAGTACTTC | CASRRENIQYF
TRBJ1-2 | . | . | 15 | TRBV9 | TGTGCCAGCAGCGTAGGTTGGGCAGGGACCTATGGCTACACCTTC | CASSVGWAGTYGYTF
TRBJ2-7 | . | . | 14 | TRBV6-2/TRBV6-3 | TGTGCCAGCAGTTACTCGCGGGGAAACTACGAGCAGTACTTC | CASSYSRGNYEQYF
TRBJ2-7 | . | TRBD1 | 15 | TRBV28 | TGTGCCAGCAGTTTATCTTCGACAGGGGACTACGAGCAGTACTTC | CASSLSSTGDYEQYF
TRBJ2-1 | . | . | 17 | TRBV4-1 | TGCGCCAGCAGCCAAGGGTTCGGCAGGGGCCTTGGGAATGAGCAGTTCTTC | CASSQGFGRGLGNEQFF
TRBJ1-3 | few | . | 16 | TRBV12-3/TRBV12-4 | TGTGCCAGCAGTTTAGGGAGGCGTATCGGAGGAAACACCATATATTTT | CASSLGRRIGGNTIYF
TRBJ2-5 | . | TRBD2 | 17 | TRBV20-1 | TGCAGTGCTAGAGATCTGAAAGGACTAGCGGGACCCCATTTCAAGTACTTC | CSARDLKGLAGPHFKYF
TRBJ1-4 | few | TRBD1 | 14 | TRBV12-3/TRBV12-4 | TGTGCCAGCATGGACAGGGGGAATGATGAAAAACTGTTTTTT | CASMDRGNDEKLFF
TRBJ2-1 | few | . | 17 | TRBV7-3 | TGTGCCAGCAGCTTATTCGCCACCGCTAACAGGGTCGTTGAGCAGTTCTTC | CASSLFATANRVVEQFF
TRBJ1-1 | . | . | 13 | TRBV4-1 | TGCGCCAGCAGCCACAGACGGGCATTTGAAGCTTTCTTT | CASSHRRAFEAFF
TRBJ2-1 | . | . | 10 | TRBV27 | TGTGCCGCGGGCTACAATGAGCAGTTCTTC | CAAGYNEQFF
TRBJ2-1 | few | . | 15 | TRBV5-1 | TGCGCCAGCAGCCCGACTCCCTTGCCCTACAATGAGCAGTTCTTC | CASSPTPLPYNEQFF
TRBJ2-2 | . | . | 15 | TRBV18 | TGTGCCAGCTCACCAGGGACAACAAACACCGGGGAGCTGTTTTTT | CASSPGTTNTGELFF
TRBJ2-1 | . | . | 16 | TRBV7-6 | TGTGCCAGCAGCTTAGAGCACGGGAGCTCCTACAATGAGCAGTTCTTC | CASSLEHGSSYNEQFF